These 3 T cell receptor beta chains were sequenced from one sample in a study of spatial heterogeneity in lung cancer. TCRdb passed the 5' RACE reads through MiXCR, listing each CDR3 protein once. This table holds under 40,000 distinct CDR3 sequences, under 7% found once. The sample's time point: sample taken at primary tumor resection. Frozen PBMC, nontumor lung or tumor provided whole RNA, which was sequenced unsorted. The sequencing here drew on PBMCs, taken at surgery. Receptors originate from a male donor with early-stage non-small cell lung cancer.

This sequence joins TRBV6-2 or TRBV6-3 and TRBJ2-5, with a possible D match to TRBD2 (6 bases). This CDR3 has 14 amino acids. Germline CDR1 is MNHEY and CDR2 is SVGEGT. Trimming removed 6 bases from V and 5 bases from J, with 16 bases in between. CDR3 region: CASSGGVRGETQYF. For the CDR3, the DNA is TGTGCCAGCAGCGGAGGTGTACGGGGGGAGACCCAGTACTTC.

Ten or more counts support this clonotype. V is TRBV20-1 and J is TRBJ2-7, with 8 bases lining up with TRBD2. The CDR3 covers 18 residues. The germline V gene encodes CDR1 DFQATT and CDR2 SNEGSKA (reference sequence). Trimming removed 1 base from V and 0 bases from J; junction bases left unmatched: 14. In DNA, the CDR3 is TGCAGTGCTAGAGCCCCCCCGGGGGGGGGGACTTTCTCCTACGAGCAGTACTTC. Encoded protein: CSARAPPGGGTFSYEQYF.

In this sample, this clonotype turned up a few times. The chain couples TRBV12-3 or TRBV12-4 to TRBJ1-6, with 7 bases identical to TRBD1. This CDR3 comprises 14 residues. Unmatched junction bases numbered 5, after V lost 5 bases and J lost 7 bases. As DNA, the CDR3 is TGTGCCAGCAGTGACAGGGTGAGGAATTCACCCCTCCACTTT. Translated, it gives CASSDRVRNSPLHF.